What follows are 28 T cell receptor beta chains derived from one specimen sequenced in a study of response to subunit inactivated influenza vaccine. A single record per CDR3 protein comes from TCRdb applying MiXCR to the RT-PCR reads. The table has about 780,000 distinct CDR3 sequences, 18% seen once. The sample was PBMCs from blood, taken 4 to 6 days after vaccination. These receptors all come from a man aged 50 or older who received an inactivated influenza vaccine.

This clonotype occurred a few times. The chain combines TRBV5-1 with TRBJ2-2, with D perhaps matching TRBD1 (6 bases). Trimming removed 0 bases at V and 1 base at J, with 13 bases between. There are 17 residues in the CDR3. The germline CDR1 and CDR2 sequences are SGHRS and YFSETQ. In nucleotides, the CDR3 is TGCGCCAGCAGCTTGGAGGTGGCAGGGGAGAACACCGGGGAGCTGTTTTTT. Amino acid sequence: CASSLEVAGENTGELFF.

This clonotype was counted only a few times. The DNA for the CDR3 is TGTGCCAGCAGCCAAGCCAGGGGGAAGAATCAGCCCCAGCATTTT. Its translation: CASSQARGKNQPQHF. The chain combines TRBV4-2 with TRBJ1-5; 7 nucleotides line up with TRBD1. CDR1 and CDR2 (germline): LGHNA, YNFKEQ. The CDR3 spans 15 residues. V was pared by 1 base and J by 4 bases, with 4 bases of the junction left unmatched.

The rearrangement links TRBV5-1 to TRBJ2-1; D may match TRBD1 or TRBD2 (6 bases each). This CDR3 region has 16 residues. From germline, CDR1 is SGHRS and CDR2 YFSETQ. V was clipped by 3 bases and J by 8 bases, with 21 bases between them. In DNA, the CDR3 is TGCGCCAGCAGCTGGGGATTGGGCAGGGGAGGAGATGAGCAGTTCTTC. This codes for CASSWGLGRGGDEQFF.

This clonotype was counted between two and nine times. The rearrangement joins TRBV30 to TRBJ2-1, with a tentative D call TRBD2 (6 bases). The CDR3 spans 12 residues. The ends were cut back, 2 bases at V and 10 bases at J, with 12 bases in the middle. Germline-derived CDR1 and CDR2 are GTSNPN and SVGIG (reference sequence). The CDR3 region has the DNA TGTGCCTGGAGTAAGGAGGGGTACGAGCAGTTCTTC. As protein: CAWSKEGYEQFF.

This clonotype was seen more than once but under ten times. The DNA of the CDR3 is TGTGCCAGCAGGCGGATCCAAGAGACCCAGTACTTC. Translation: CASRRIQETQYF. The chain links TRBV2 to TRBJ2-5; D uncertain. V was clipped by 6 bases and J by 1 base, with 6 bases between them. The CDR3 spans 12 residues. CDR1 is SNHLY, CDR2 FYNNEI, per germline.

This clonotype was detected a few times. The CDR3 bases are TGTGCCACCAGCAGAGATTGGGGACAGGACTATACCAATCAGCCCCAGCATTTT. It codes for CATSRDWGQDYTNQPQHF. The rearrangement uses TRBV15 and TRBJ1-5, with 8 bases aligning to TRBD1. CDR3 length: 18 amino acids. The J segment lost 3 bases and the V segment lost 0 bases, leaving 10 bases of the junction unmatched. Germline V gives CDR1 LNHNV, CDR2 YYDKDF (reference sequence). Full variable domain (rest looked up from reference TRBV15 and TRBJ1-5): DAMVIQNPRYQVTQFGKPVTLSCSQTLNHNVMYWYQQKSSQAPKLLFHYYDKDFNNEADTPDNFQSRRPNTSFCFLDIRSPGLGDTAMYLCATSRDWGQDYTNQPQHFGDGTRLSIL.

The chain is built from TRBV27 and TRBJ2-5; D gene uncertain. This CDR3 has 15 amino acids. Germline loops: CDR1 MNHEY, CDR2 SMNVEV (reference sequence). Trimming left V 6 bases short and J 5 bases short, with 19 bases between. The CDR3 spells CASSSIGSKWETQYF. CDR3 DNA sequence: TGTGCCAGCAGCTCGATAGGCAGCAAGTGGGAGACCCAGTACTTC.

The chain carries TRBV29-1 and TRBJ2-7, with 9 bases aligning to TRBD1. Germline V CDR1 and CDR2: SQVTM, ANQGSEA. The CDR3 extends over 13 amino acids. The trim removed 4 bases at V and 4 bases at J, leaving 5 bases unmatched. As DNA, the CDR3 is TGCAGCGTTGTAAACAGGGGGCCTTACGAGCAGTACTTC. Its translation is CSVVNRGPYEQYF.

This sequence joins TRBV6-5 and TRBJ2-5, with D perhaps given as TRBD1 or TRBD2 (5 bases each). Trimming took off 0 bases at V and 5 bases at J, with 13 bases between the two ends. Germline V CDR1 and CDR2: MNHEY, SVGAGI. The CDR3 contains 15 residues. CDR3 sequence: CASSYSKGTGETQYF. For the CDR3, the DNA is TGTGCCAGCAGTTACTCGAAAGGGACGGGGGAGACCCAGTACTTC.

The CDR3 DNA is TGCGCCAGCAGCCAAGGACGCAGGATGAACACTGAAGCTTTCTTT. It translates to CASSQGRRMNTEAFF. J is TRBJ1-1 and V is TRBV4-1; no reliable D call. V was shortened by 1 base and J by 0 bases, with 9 bases between the two germline ends. The CDR3 is 15 amino acids. The germline CDR1 and CDR2 sequences are MGHRA and YSYEKL.

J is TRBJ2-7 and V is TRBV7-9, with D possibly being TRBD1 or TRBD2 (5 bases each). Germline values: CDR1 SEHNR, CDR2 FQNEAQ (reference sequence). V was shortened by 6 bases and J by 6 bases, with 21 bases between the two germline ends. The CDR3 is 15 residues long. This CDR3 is CASSPGRTTRSEQYF. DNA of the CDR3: TGTGCCAGCAGTCCCGGTAGGACAACTAGATCCGAGCAGTACTTC.

The DNA for the CDR3 is TGTGCCAGCAGCGGGCAGAGGAGCACAGATACGCAGTATTTT. This gives the protein CASSGQRSTDTQYF. The chain employs TRBV28 and TRBJ2-3; D is undetermined. CDR1 and CDR2 (germline): MDHEN, SYDVKM. Trimming pared 6 bases from V and 0 bases from J, leaving 10 bases between. The CDR3 extends over 14 amino acids.

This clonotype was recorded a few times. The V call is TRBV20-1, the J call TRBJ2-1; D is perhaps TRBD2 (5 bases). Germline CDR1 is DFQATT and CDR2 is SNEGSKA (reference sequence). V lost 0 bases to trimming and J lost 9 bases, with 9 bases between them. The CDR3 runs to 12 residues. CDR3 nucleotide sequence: TGCAGTGCTAGAGATGCTCGGGGTGAGCAGTTCTTC. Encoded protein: CSARDARGEQFF.

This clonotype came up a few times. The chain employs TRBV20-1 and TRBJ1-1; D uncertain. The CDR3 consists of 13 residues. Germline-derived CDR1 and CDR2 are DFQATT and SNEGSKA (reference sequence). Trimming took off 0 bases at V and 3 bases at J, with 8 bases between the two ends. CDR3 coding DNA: TGCAGTGCTAGAGATCTCCAGTACACTGAAGCTTTCTTT. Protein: CSARDLQYTEAFF.

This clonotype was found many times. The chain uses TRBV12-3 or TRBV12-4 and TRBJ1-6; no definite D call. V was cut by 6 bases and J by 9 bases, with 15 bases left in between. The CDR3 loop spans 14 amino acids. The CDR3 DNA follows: TGTGCCAGCAGGATTGACGGTCCAGGTTCACCCCTCCACTTT. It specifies CASRIDGPGSPLHF.

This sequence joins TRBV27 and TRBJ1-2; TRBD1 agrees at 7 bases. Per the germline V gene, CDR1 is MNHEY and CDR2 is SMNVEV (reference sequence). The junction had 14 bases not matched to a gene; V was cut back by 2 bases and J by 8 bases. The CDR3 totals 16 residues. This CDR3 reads CASSLAPGTALWGYTF. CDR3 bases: TGTGCCAGCAGTTTAGCCCCCGGGACAGCTTTGTGGGGCTACACCTTC.

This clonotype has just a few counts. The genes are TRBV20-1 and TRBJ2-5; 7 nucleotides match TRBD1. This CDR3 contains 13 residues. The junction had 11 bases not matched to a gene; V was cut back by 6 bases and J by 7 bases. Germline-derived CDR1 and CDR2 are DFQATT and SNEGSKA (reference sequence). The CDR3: CSARTGDLWTQYF. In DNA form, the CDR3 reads TGCAGTGCAAGGACAGGAGACCTCTGGACCCAGTACTTC.

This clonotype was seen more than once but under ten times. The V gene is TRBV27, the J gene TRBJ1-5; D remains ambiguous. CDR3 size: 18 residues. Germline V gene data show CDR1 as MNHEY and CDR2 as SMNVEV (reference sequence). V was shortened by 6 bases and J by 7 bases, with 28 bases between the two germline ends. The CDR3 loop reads CASSKAGSGRLGTQPQHF. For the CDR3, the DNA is TGTGCCAGCAGCAAAGCGGGGTCAGGTCGGTTGGGTACACAGCCCCAGCATTTT.

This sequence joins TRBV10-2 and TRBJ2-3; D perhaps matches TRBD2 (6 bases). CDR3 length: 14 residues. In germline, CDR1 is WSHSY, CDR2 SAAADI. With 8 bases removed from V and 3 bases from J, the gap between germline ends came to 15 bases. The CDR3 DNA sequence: TGCGCCAGCCTCTACGGGAGAGGAACAGATACGCAGTATTTT. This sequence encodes CASLYGRGTDTQYF.

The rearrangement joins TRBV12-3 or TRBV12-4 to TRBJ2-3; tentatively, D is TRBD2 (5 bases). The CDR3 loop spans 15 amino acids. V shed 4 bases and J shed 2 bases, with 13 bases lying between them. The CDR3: CASSYGLVSTDTQYF. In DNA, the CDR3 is TGTGCCAGCAGTTACGGACTCGTCTCCACAGATACGCAGTATTTT.

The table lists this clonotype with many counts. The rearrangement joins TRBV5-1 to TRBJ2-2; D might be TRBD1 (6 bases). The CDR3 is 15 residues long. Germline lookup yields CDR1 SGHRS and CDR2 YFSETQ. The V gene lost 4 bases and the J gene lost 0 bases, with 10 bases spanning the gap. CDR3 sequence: CASSQGSPNTGELFF. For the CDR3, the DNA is TGCGCCAGCAGCCAGGGGTCTCCGAACACCGGGGAGCTGTTTTTT. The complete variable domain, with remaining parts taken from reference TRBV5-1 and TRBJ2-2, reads KAGVTQTPRYLIKTRGQQVTLSCSPISGHRSVSWYQQTPGQGLQFLFEYFSETQRNKGNFPGRFSGRQFSNSRSEMNVSTLELGDSALYLCASSQGSPNTGELFFGEGSRLTVL.

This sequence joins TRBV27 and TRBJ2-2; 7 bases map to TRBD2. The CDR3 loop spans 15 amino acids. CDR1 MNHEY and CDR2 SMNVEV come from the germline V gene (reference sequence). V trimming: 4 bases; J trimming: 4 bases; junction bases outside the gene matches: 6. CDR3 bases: TGTGCCAGCAGTTCCGGACTAGTCGGCACCGGGGAGCTGTTTTTT. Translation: CASSSGLVGTGELFF.

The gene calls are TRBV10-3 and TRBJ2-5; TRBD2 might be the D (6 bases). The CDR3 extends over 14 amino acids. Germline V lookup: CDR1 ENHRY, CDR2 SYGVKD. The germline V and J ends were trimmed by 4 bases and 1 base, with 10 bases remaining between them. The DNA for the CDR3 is TGTGCCATCAGTGGAAGTAGCGGCCAAGAGACCCAGTACTTC. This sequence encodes CAISGSSGQETQYF.

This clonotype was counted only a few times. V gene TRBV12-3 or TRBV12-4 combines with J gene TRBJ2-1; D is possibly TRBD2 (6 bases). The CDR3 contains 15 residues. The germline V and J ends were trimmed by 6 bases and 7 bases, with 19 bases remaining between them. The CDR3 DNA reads TGTGCCAGCAGAAAAACTAGCCTGGGCGGGAATGAGCAGTTCTTC. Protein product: CASRKTSLGGNEQFF.

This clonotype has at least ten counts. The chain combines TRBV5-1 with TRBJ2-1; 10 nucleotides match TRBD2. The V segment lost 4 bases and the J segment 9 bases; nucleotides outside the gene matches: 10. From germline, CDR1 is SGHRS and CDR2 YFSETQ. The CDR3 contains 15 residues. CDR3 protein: CASSILAGERSEQFF. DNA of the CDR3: TGCGCCAGCAGCATTCTAGCGGGAGAAAGAAGTGAGCAGTTCTTC.

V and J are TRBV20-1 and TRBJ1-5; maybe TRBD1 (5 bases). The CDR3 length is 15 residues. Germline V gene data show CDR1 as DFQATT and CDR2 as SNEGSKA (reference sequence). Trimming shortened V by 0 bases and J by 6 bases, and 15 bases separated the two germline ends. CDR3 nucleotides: TGCAGTGCTAGAGAGGGGGGTAGCCAGATTCAGCCCCAGCATTTT. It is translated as CSAREGGSQIQPQHF.

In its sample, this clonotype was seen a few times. CDR3 DNA: TGTGCCACCAGCAGAGATGGGCAGACAGGGGGCGAGACCCAGTACTTC. Amino acids: CATSRDGQTGGETQYF. The chain is built from TRBV15 and TRBJ2-5; 10 nucleotides line up with TRBD1. V was clipped by 0 bases and J by 5 bases; unmatched bases: 6. The V gene's germline CDR1 is LNHNV and CDR2 YYDKDF (reference sequence). The CDR3 runs 16 residues. Supplemented by reference TRBV15 and TRBJ2-5, the full variable domain reads DAMVIQNPRYQVTQFGKPVTLSCSQTLNHNVMYWYQQKSSQAPKLLFHYYDKDFNNEADTPDNFQSRRPNTSFCFLDIRSPGLGDTAMYLCATSRDGQTGGETQYFGPGTRLLVL.

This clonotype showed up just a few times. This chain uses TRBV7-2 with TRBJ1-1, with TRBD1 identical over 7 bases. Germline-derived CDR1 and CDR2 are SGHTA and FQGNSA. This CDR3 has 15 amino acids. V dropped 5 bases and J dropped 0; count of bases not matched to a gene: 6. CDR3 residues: CASSLSTGMNTEAFF. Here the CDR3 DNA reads TGTGCCAGCAGCCTCTCGACAGGGATGAACACTGAAGCTTTCTTT.